A single sample is the source of the 21 T cell receptor beta chains below, sequenced in a study of cytomegalovirus exposure and HLA in healthy donors. 13 Jbeta primers and 60 Vbeta primers were used for the PCR. Only in-frame clones appear in the TCRdb table, and some are missing; sequencing was by immunoSEQ multiplex PCR. The table has some 250,000 clones, roughly 82% seen once. Sequenced material: PBMCs. These receptors all come from a woman in her forties in good health and CMV-seropositive.

The V gene is TRBV29-1, the J gene TRBJ2-2; no clear D gene. The germline CDR1 and CDR2 sequences are SQVTM and ANQGSEA. The CDR3 is 15 residues long. With 4 bases removed from V and 3 bases from J, the gap between germline ends came to 15 bases. In DNA form, the CDR3 reads TGCAGCGTTGCCCGGAACAGCCAAGACACCGGGGAGCTGTTTTTT. Translating it yields CSVARNSQDTGELFF.

The chain carries TRBV7-8 and TRBJ1-2, with D possibly TRBD1 on 5 matching bases. Germline V lookup: CDR1 SGHVS, CDR2 FQNEAQ. The CDR3 covers 16 residues. Trimming shortened V by 1 base and J by 4 bases, and 16 bases separated the two germline ends. The CDR3 region is CASSLEGQVPRYGYTF. The DNA of the CDR3 is TGTGCCAGCAGCTTAGAGGGGCAGGTCCCCCGCTATGGCTACACCTTC.

This clone was detected once. This chain connects TRBV4-1 to TRBJ2-1; 12 nucleotides align to TRBD2. The CDR3 has 16 amino acids. J gave up 4 bases and V 4 bases, and 5 bases lay outside the gene matches. Germline V gene data show CDR1 as MGHRA and CDR2 as YSYEKL. Here the CDR3 reads CASSRETSGGYNEQFF. In nucleotides, the CDR3 is TGCGCCAGCAGCCGAGAGACTAGCGGGGGTTACAATGAGCAGTTCTTC.

The V gene is TRBV9, the J gene TRBJ2-7; 10 positions match TRBD2. V shed 4 bases, J shed 0 bases, and the junction held 7 bases outside the gene matches. Germline V gene sequence: CDR1 SGDLS, CDR2 YYNGEE. The CDR3 totals 16 residues. The DNA for the CDR3 is TGTGCCAGCAGCCCTAGCGGGGGTCAATACTCCTACGAGCAGTACTTC. This encodes CASSPSGGQYSYEQYF.

CDR3 in DNA: TGTGCCAGCAGCTTCGTGGGGACAGGCCCCCCCTACGAGCAGTACTTC. Translation: CASSFVGTGPPYEQYF. This rearrangement joins TRBV5-6 to TRBJ2-7, with 8 bases lining up with TRBD1. This CDR3 region has 16 residues. Trimming took 2 bases from V and 2 from J; bases not matched to a gene: 9. The V gene's germline CDR1 is SGHDT and CDR2 YYEEEE.

The chain is built from TRBV29-1 and TRBJ2-1; the match to TRBD1 covers 8 bases. CDR3 size: 13 residues. Germline V gene sequence: CDR1 SQVTM, CDR2 ANQGSEA. Trimming at V came to 3 bases and at J to 7 bases, leaving 5 bases not matched to a gene. CDR3 amino acids: CSVEGQVVNEQFF. DNA for the CDR3: TGCAGCGTTGAGGGACAGGTGGTGAATGAGCAGTTCTTC.

This chain joins TRBV7-9 and TRBJ1-1; weak D call: TRBD1 (6 bases). CDR3 length: 14 amino acids. Per germline, CDR1 SEHNR and CDR2 FQNEAQ (reference sequence). V was trimmed by 4 bases and J by 3 bases, leaving 12 bases between them. DNA for the CDR3: TGTGCCAGCAGCTCCCGGACAGCCTACACTGAAGCTTTCTTT. This sequence encodes CASSSRTAYTEAFF.

The chain combines TRBV4-2 with TRBJ1-6, with 8 bases fitting TRBD1. Germline V gene lookup returns CDR1 LGHNA and CDR2 YNFKEQ. With V trimmed by 1 base and J by 10 bases, 12 bases remained unmatched. The CDR3 is 17 amino acids. The CDR3 reads CASSQGDERTGRSPLHF. CDR3 nucleotide sequence: TGTGCCAGCAGCCAAGGTGACGAGAGGACAGGGCGATCACCCCTCCACTTT.

The chain uses TRBV7-2 and TRBJ2-7; TRBD2 matches 12 bases. CDR1 SGHTA and CDR2 FQGNSA come from the germline V gene. The J segment lost 6 bases and the V segment lost 5 bases, leaving 11 bases of the junction unmatched. The length of the CDR3 is 16 residues. The CDR3 here is CASSPPGLAGSGEQYF. The CDR3 nucleotides read TGTGCCAGCAGCCCGCCCGGACTAGCGGGATCTGGCGAGCAGTACTTC.

The J gene is TRBJ2-2, the V gene TRBV6-5; a weak D match, TRBD2 (6 bases). This CDR3 has 15 residues. Between the trimmed V and J ends, which lost 0 bases and 5 bases, there was a span of 10 bases. The germline CDR1 and CDR2 sequences are MNHEY and SVGAGI. This chain's CDR3 is CASSYSDYTTGELFF. As DNA, the CDR3 is TGTGCCAGCAGTTACTCGGACTACACGACCGGGGAGCTGTTTTTT.

The rearrangement uses TRBV6-1 and TRBJ2-3; no clear D. The V end was cut by 5 bases, the J end by 4 bases, with 7 bases between. The CDR3 is made up of 12 amino acids. Per the germline V gene, CDR1 is MNHNS and CDR2 is SASEGT. CDR3: CASSPNSDTQYF. CDR3 DNA sequence: TGTGCCAGCAGTCCTAATTCAGATACGCAGTATTTT.

V is TRBV30 and J is TRBJ2-5, with a possible D match to TRBD1 (6 bases). The CDR3 is made up of 13 amino acids. In germline, CDR1 is GTSNPN, CDR2 SVGIG (reference sequence). With 0 bases removed from V and 2 bases from J, the gap between germline ends came to 7 bases. CDR3 in amino acids: CAWSVGGQETQYF. DNA for the CDR3: TGTGCCTGGAGTGTAGGGGGACAAGAGACCCAGTACTTC. Variable domain in full (rest from reference TRBV30 and TRBJ2-5): SQTIHQWPATLVQPVGSPLSLECTVEGTSNPNLYWYRQAAGRGLQLLFYSVGIGQISSEVPQNLSASRPQDRQFILSSKKLLLSDSGFYLCAWSVGGQETQYFGPGTRLLVL.

This clone was counted a single time. The chain links TRBV2 to TRBJ2-1; 10 bases fit TRBD1. Germline CDR1 and CDR2: SNHLY and FYNNEI. The CDR3 consists of 15 residues. The junction had 4 bases not matched to a gene; V was cut back by 4 bases and J by 4 bases. The CDR3 protein is CASSVGQGIYNEQFF. The CDR3 DNA sequence: TGTGCCAGCAGTGTGGGACAGGGGATTTACAATGAGCAGTTCTTC.

The CDR3 DNA is TGTGCCAGCCGGGACAGGAGGAACACCGGGGAGCTGTTTTTT. Amino acid sequence: CASRDRRNTGELFF. The chain has TRBV19 and TRBJ2-2, with 8 nucleotides matching TRBD1. V shed 9 bases and J 1 base; nucleotides not matched to a gene: 4. This CDR3 spans 14 amino acids. Looked up from germline, CDR1 is LNHDA and CDR2 is SQIVND (reference sequence).

V usage is TRBV5-4 and J usage is TRBJ1-2, with 7 positions matching TRBD1. Germline CDR1 is SGHNT and CDR2 is YYREEE (reference sequence). The CDR3 length is 15 residues. The V segment lost 3 bases and the J segment 4 bases; nucleotides outside the gene matches: 9. The CDR3 region has the DNA TGTGCCAGCAGCTCCGGGACAGAGGTTTCCTATGGCTACACCTTC. Translation: CASSSGTEVSYGYTF.

The count of this clone is one. The rearrangement links TRBV12-5 to TRBJ2-7; weak D call: TRBD2 (6 bases). The CDR3 runs 16 residues. The germline V gene has CDR1 LGHNT and CDR2 FRNRAP. V was shortened by 5 bases and J by 3 bases, with 20 bases between the two germline ends. CDR3 sequence (DNA): TGTGCTAGTGGTCCCTCCCGGGGGATGGGATTCTACGAGCAGTACTTC. Translated: CASGPSRGMGFYEQYF.

The J gene is TRBJ2-2, the V gene TRBV2, with a tentative D call TRBD1 (6 bases). The CDR3 has 16 amino acids. V was trimmed by 8 bases and J by 4 bases, leaving 20 bases between them. Germline loops: CDR1 SNHLY, CDR2 FYNNEI. The CDR3 region is CASGAGWAGVTGELFF. The DNA of the CDR3 is TGTGCCAGCGGCGCAGGGTGGGCAGGGGTCACCGGGGAGCTGTTTTTT.

DNA for the CDR3: TGTGCCAGCAGCTTAGCGCGGCGGGGGGGCAGGTTGGATACGCAGTATTTT. Protein sequence: CASSLARRGGRLDTQYF. V gene TRBV7-2 combines with J gene TRBJ2-3; 9 nucleotides align to TRBD2. CDR3 size: 17 residues. From germline, CDR1 is SGHTA and CDR2 FQGNSA. Trimming cost V 0 bases and J 6 bases; bases outside gene matches: 10.

Of note for this clone: Other nucleotide sequences from this sample produce the same CDR3. This chain joins TRBV9 and TRBJ2-5; 7 nucleotides align to TRBD1. V dropped 2 bases and J dropped 2; count of bases not matched to a gene: 3. The CDR3 is 14 residues long. Germline CDR1 reads SGDLS; CDR2 reads YYNGEE. As DNA, the CDR3 is TGTGCCAGCAGCGTCGGACAGGCTCAAGAGACCCAGTACTTC. Translating gives CASSVGQAQETQYF.

The chain links TRBV6-5 to TRBJ1-2; 7 bases line up with TRBD1. The germline V gene has CDR1 MNHEY and CDR2 SVGAGI. The CDR3 has 13 amino acids. V lost 7 bases and J lost 11; bases outside the gene matches: 13. The CDR3 here is CASKTFRDRPYTF. DNA of the CDR3: TGTGCCAGCAAGACTTTCCGGGACAGACCTTACACCTTC.

This sequence joins TRBV11-2 and TRBJ2-7; unclear D gene. Trimming removed 0 bases at V and 1 base at J, with 10 bases between. CDR1 and CDR2 (germline): SGHAT, FQNNGV. The CDR3 length is 15 residues. DNA of the CDR3: TGTGCCAGCAGCTTAGACGAGGCAGTGTCCTACGAGCAGTACTTC. Translating it yields CASSLDEAVSYEQYF.